This T cell receptor (beta chain) was captured in a study of monozygotic twins with inflammatory bowel disease. Making each TCR library took 3,000 to 4,500 ng of total RNA. Reprocessing the 5' RACE reads, TCRdb reports a single entry for every CDR3 protein and omits DNA. The repertoire table contains approximately 400,000 distinct CDR3 sequences. In the case of this clonotype: Its cognate antigen is unknown.

Broader study findings: Researchers were unable to tell different T cell subtypes apart.

The CDR3 is 14 residues long. The germline gives CDR1 KGHSH, CDR2 LQKENI. The sample was blood. The TCR sequence derives from a human donor with ulcerative colitis or Crohn's disease, or a healthy co-twin of an affected twin (not recorded which). This chain links TRBV18 with TRBJ2-5; the TRBD1 assignment by TCRdb is unverifiable without DNA. CDR3 loop: CASSPSGGMETQYF.